The clone carrying this TCR beta chain was recorded only once. These data originate in a study of blood T cell repertoires in COVID-19. Study details: Acute and convalescent COVID-19 specimens originated in the United States, Italy and Spain. PBMCs, B-cell-depleted T cells, or T cells provided the cDNA or gDNA that made up the material.

Original methodology: For nucleated cells, counts were estimated from reference gene primer amplification. The method was immunoSEQ multiplex PCR; TCRdb's version includes in-frame clones alone and lacks a portion of them. The DNA was the basis for D and trimming; V, J and clone size are from that table. The data contain roughly 160,000 clones, about 80% of them singletons. Between the trimmed V and J ends, which lost 3 bases and 6 bases, there was a span of 18 bases. The CDR3 length is 16 residues. This receptor was identified in a man between 65 and 85 years old with active or convalescent COVID-19. The gene calls are TRBV23-1 and TRBJ1-5; D perhaps matches TRBD1 (5 bases). TRBV23-1 is an ORF, with its function uncertain. Sample: peripheral blood. CDR3 in DNA: TGCGCCAGCAGTCACCCCGGGGGGGGAATGGGTCAGCCCCAGCATTTT. The encoded protein is CASSHPGGGMGQPQHF.